One and the same sample provided the 22 T cell receptor beta chains below, sequenced in a study of blood T cell repertoires in COVID-19. The repertoire was sequenced with immunoSEQ multiplex PCR; TCRdb's copy has only in-frame clones and lacks some. Here the sample spans 250,000 to 400,000 clones, roughly 88% being singletons. Material for sequencing was peripheral blood. The receptors derive from a woman aged 25 to 39 with COVID-19, enrolled during active disease.

V usage is TRBV5-4 and J usage is TRBJ1-1; 11 nucleotides agree with TRBD1. The CDR3 has 14 amino acids. The germline V gene encodes CDR1 SGHNT and CDR2 YYREEE (reference sequence). V shed 4 bases, J shed 7 bases, and the junction held 6 bases outside the gene matches. CDR3 in DNA: TGTGCCAGCAGCAGGACAGGGGGCCTCTATGAAGCTTTCTTT. Amino acids: CASSRTGGLYEAFF.

The chain is built from TRBV6-5 and TRBJ2-1; D remains ambiguous. V was trimmed by 0 bases and J by 4 bases, leaving 4 bases between them. There are 13 residues in the CDR3. The germline gives CDR1 MNHEY, CDR2 SVGAGI. The CDR3 reads CASSYSRYNEQFF. Here the CDR3 DNA reads TGTGCCAGCAGTTACTCCAGGTACAATGAGCAGTTCTTC.

The genes are TRBV25-1 and TRBJ1-2; 7 bases agree with TRBD1. The CDR3 has 14 residues. V lost 4 bases to trimming and J lost 6 bases; unmatched junction nucleotides: 8. Germline CDR1 is MGHDK and CDR2 is SYGVNS. CDR3 amino acids: CASSGHRGFNGYTF. CDR3 nucleotides: TGTGCCAGCAGTGGCCACAGGGGATTTAATGGCTACACCTTC.

The chain uses TRBV29-1 and TRBJ1-2, with 8 bases matching TRBD1. Losses at the gene ends were 4 bases for V and 12 bases for J; bases not matched to a gene: 19. The CDR3 contains 15 residues. CDR1 SQVTM and CDR2 ANQGSEA come from the germline V gene. Here the CDR3 DNA reads TGCAGCGTTGTGAGGAAAGGACAGGGAAGCTATGGGCACACCTTC. Residues: CSVVRKGQGSYGHTF.

The J gene is TRBJ1-5, the V gene TRBV2; unclear D gene. V dropped 0 bases and J dropped 3 bases, with 9 bases sitting between them. Germline V gene sequence: CDR1 SNHLY, CDR2 FYNNEI. The CDR3 covers 15 residues. CDR3 protein: CASSEARRINQPQHF. CDR3 nucleotides: TGTGCCAGCAGTGAAGCGCGGCGGATCAATCAGCCCCAGCATTTT.

This clone was found a few times. The chain joins TRBV10-3 to TRBJ1-1; D remains unclear. Germline loops: CDR1 ENHRY, CDR2 SYGVKD. V dropped 0 bases and J dropped 7 bases, with 9 bases sitting between them. This CDR3 is built from 13 residues. The CDR3 sequence: CAISESRDSEAFF. In DNA form, the CDR3 reads TGTGCCATCAGTGAGTCGAGGGATAGTGAAGCTTTCTTT.

V gene TRBV5-6 combines with J gene TRBJ2-6, with D uncertain. V was shortened by 0 bases and J by 4 bases, with 11 bases between the two germline ends. The CDR3 sequence is 16 residues long. Germline assignment: CDR1 SGHDT and CDR2 YYEEEE. This chain's CDR3 is CASSLDASPGANVLTF. The CDR3 bases are TGTGCCAGCAGCTTGGACGCGTCTCCCGGGGCCAACGTCCTGACTTTC.

CDR3 sequence: CASDRGSRSLLAGELFF. DNA for the CDR3: TGTGCCAGCGATAGGGGATCACGAAGTCTTTTGGCCGGGGAGCTGTTTTTT. The chain uses TRBV19 and TRBJ2-2; D is perhaps TRBD1 (5 bases). The V end was cut by 9 bases, the J end by 6 bases, with 26 bases between. Germline CDR1 and CDR2: LNHDA and SQIVND (reference sequence). The CDR3 is made up of 17 amino acids.

The chain couples TRBV5-6 to TRBJ2-3; no definite D call. V lost 1 base, J lost 4 bases, and 7 bases lay in between. The CDR3 is 13 residues long. CDR1 and CDR2 from the germline V gene are SGHDT and YYEEEE. Here the CDR3 DNA reads TGTGCCAGCAGCTTGTCCGTTCCAGATACGCAGTATTTT. Translating gives CASSLSVPDTQYF.

The chain employs TRBV18 and TRBJ2-5; TRBD2 matches at 10 bases. Germline V CDR1 and CDR2: KGHSH, LQKENI. Trimming cost V 3 bases and J 2 bases; bases outside gene matches: 6. The CDR3 length is 16 residues. This chain's CDR3 is CASSPLAGVSQETQYF. The CDR3 nucleotides are TGTGCCAGCTCACCGCTAGCGGGAGTTTCACAAGAGACCCAGTACTTC.

The chain has TRBV6-1 and TRBJ1-1, with D possibly TRBD1 on 6 matching bases. The CDR3 extends over 15 amino acids. With 2 bases removed from V and 0 bases from J, the gap between germline ends came to 10 bases. CDR1 and CDR2 (germline): MNHNS, SASEGT. CDR3 amino acids: CASSESQGMNTEAFF. The CDR3 coding sequence is TGTGCCAGCAGTGAATCTCAGGGGATGAACACTGAAGCTTTCTTT.

The chain recombines TRBV29-1 with TRBJ2-3; D gene unclear. The V and J ends lost 4 bases and 2 bases respectively, with 10 bases between them. Germline-derived CDR1 and CDR2 are SQVTM and ANQGSEA. The CDR3 is 13 residues long. The CDR3 region is CSVGSRLTDTQYF. In DNA form, the CDR3 reads TGCAGCGTTGGGTCCAGGCTCACAGATACGCAGTATTTT.

The genes are TRBV5-4 and TRBJ1-1; perhaps TRBD1 as D (6 bases). Trimming removed 4 bases from V and 2 bases from J, with 21 bases in between. CDR3 length: 17 amino acids. Germline V CDR1 and CDR2: SGHNT, YYREEE (reference sequence). This CDR3 is CASSHLPQGDLNTEAFF. In DNA, the CDR3 is TGTGCCAGCAGCCACTTGCCACAGGGCGACCTCAACACTGAAGCTTTCTTT.

The chain couples TRBV19 to TRBJ2-3; 9 bases agree with TRBD2. The CDR3 spans 13 residues. The ends lost 5 bases at V and 6 bases at J; junction bases unmatched: 3. The germline CDR1 and CDR2 sequences are LNHDA and SQIVND (reference sequence). CDR3 residues: CASSLAGWDTQYF. DNA of the CDR3: TGTGCCAGTAGTCTAGCGGGGTGGGATACGCAGTATTTT.

This clone showed up just once. CDR3 sequence: CASSLPGTGTEAFF. CDR3 nucleotides: TGTGCCAGCAGCTTACCGGGGACAGGAACCGAAGCTTTCTTT. The rearrangement joins TRBV7-9 to TRBJ1-1; 8 nucleotides align to TRBD1. This CDR3 contains 14 residues. Unmatched junction bases numbered 7, after V lost 2 bases and J lost 8 bases. Germline V gene lookup returns CDR1 SEHNR and CDR2 FQNEAQ (reference sequence).

This chain links TRBV9 with TRBJ2-2, with 11 nucleotides matching TRBD2. The germline CDR1 and CDR2 sequences are SGDLS and YYNGEE. The CDR3 has 17 residues. V shed 0 bases and J 3 bases; nucleotides not matched to a gene: 4. CDR3 in DNA: TGTGCCAGCAGCGTAGCTCTAGCGGGGGGTTACACCGGGGAGCTGTTTTTT. It is translated as CASSVALAGGYTGELFF. The full variable domain, completed using reference TRBV9 and TRBJ2-2, is DSGVTQTPKHLITATGQRVTLRCSPRSGDLSVYWYQQSLDQGLQFLIQYYNGEERAKGNILERFSAQQFPDLHSELNLSSLELGDSALYFCASSVALAGGYTGELFFGEGSRLTVL.

The chain combines TRBV18 with TRBJ1-4; 8 bases map to TRBD1. CDR3 length equals 14 residues. The V and J ends lost 4 bases and 8 bases, in that order; junction bases with no gene match: 6. The germline V gene encodes CDR1 KGHSH and CDR2 LQKENI. The DNA for the CDR3 is TGTGCCAGCTCACGACAGGGGTTTCGGGAAAAACTGTTTTTT. It is translated as CASSRQGFREKLFF.

The CDR3 DNA reads as TGCGCCAGCAGCTTGGCCATCGCAGGGGCTAGGAGCACAGATACGCAGTATTTT. Protein: CASSLAIAGARSTDTQYF. The chain employs TRBV5-1 and TRBJ2-3; D possibly corresponds to TRBD1 (6 bases). V was clipped by 0 bases and J by 0 bases, with 17 bases between them. Germline V lookup: CDR1 SGHRS, CDR2 YFSETQ. The CDR3 sequence is 18 residues long.

Of note for this clone: A clone one base away is much larger, so this may be a read error. The chain is built from TRBV9 and TRBJ1-5; 8 nucleotides line up with TRBD1. The V gene end was trimmed by 3 bases and the J gene end by 0 bases; junction bases not matched to a gene: 2. The CDR3 is 15 amino acids. Germline CDR1 is SGDLS and CDR2 is YYNGEE. CDR3 sequence: CASSATGDSNQPQHF. The CDR3 DNA sequence: TGTGCCAGCAGCGCGACAGGGGATAGCAATCAGCCCCAGCATTTT.

V is TRBV3-1 (or the pseudogene TRBV3-2) and J is TRBJ1-4, with TRBD1 as a possible D gene (5 bases). The V and J ends lost 0 bases and 6 bases respectively, with 17 bases between them. CDR3 size: 17 residues. Germline V lookup: CDR1 LGHDT, CDR2 YNNKEL (reference sequence). The CDR3 coding sequence is TGTGCCAGCAGCCAAGATCTTGGGACTGAGGTTTATGAAAAACTGTTTTTT. As protein: CASSQDLGTEVYEKLFF.

The CDR3: CASSRGQLYEQYF. The CDR3 DNA reads TGTGCCAGTAGCAGGGGACAGCTCTACGAGCAGTACTTC. The chain carries TRBV19 and TRBJ2-7; 7 bases line up with TRBD1. This CDR3 has 13 amino acids. Per the germline V gene, CDR1 is LNHDA and CDR2 is SQIVND (reference sequence). The junction had 5 bases not matched to a gene; V was cut back by 6 bases and J by 3 bases.

This chain joins TRBV5-8 and TRBJ2-4; D may be TRBD1 (5 bases). Trimming shortened V by 4 bases and J by 6 bases, and 8 bases separated the two germline ends. The CDR3 extends over 12 amino acids. Germline V gives CDR1 SGHTS, CDR2 YDEGEE. The CDR3 sequence is CASSLQGNIQYF. CDR3 DNA sequence: TGTGCCAGCAGCCTTCAGGGAAACATTCAGTACTTC.